Reported below is one T cell receptor (beta chain). The antigen is unknown. V was clipped by 5 bases and J by 1 base, with 11 bases between them. Per germline, CDR1 SGDLS and CDR2 YYNGEE. The CDR3 contains 14 residues. Assay runs were performed at deep level. Libraries were prepared by immunoSEQ multiplex PCR; TCRdb keeps only in-frame clonotypes and omits some of them. The table has under 2.5 million clones, about nine tenths seen once. These data originate in a study of shared clonotypes between healthy human individuals. In the study overall: Plates per donor: three CD4 naive, three CD4 memory, two CD8 naive, one CD8 memory. Study observations and caveats: The low donor count limited represented genetic and exposure-history diversity. The sharing of about 5% of naive CD4 clonotypes was seen across a handful of donors.

The chain links TRBV9 to TRBJ2-3; D gene unclear. Sample: naive CD4+ T cells from PBMCs. Subset indicated: CD45RA+ positively selected. The sequence derives from a man between 18 and 29 years old in good health. Some clones in this sample may be carry-over from other donors' samples. The CDR3 nucleotides are TGTGCCAGCAGGGGTGGGCTTGGCACAGATACGCAGTATTTT. Translated: CASRGGLGTDTQYF.